This T cell receptor beta chain stems from a study of blood T cell repertoires in COVID-19. For the study at large: PBMCs, B-cell-depleted T cells, or T cells provided the cDNA or gDNA that made up the material.

Only in-frame clones appear in the TCRdb table, and some are missing; sequencing was by immunoSEQ multiplex PCR. The data contain approximately 130,000 clones, about 83% of them singletons. Trimming took 1 base from V and 3 from J, leaving 10 bases between them. Germline CDR1 reads SGHVS; CDR2 reads FQNEAQ. This CDR3 has 14 residues. The sequencing input was peripheral blood. This clonotype was sampled from a human donor in a cohort sampled during active COVID-19. This rearrangement joins TRBV7-8 to TRBJ2-7, with D possibly being TRBD1 (6 bases). CDR3 in DNA: TGTGCCAGCAGCTTAGGGGGGCAGAGCTACGAGCAGTACTTC. Residues: CASSLGGQSYEQYF.